These 9 T cell receptor beta chains came from one sample sequenced in a study of blood T cell repertoires in COVID-19. The data were produced by immunoSEQ multiplex PCR, yet TCRdb's version contains in-frame clones alone and is incomplete. The sample includes fewer than 150,000 clones, roughly 83% of them seen just once. Sample: peripheral blood. These receptors came from a woman aged 45 to 65 with acute or convalescent COVID-19.

V is TRBV15 and J is TRBJ2-2; 7 positions agree with TRBD2. Germline-derived CDR1 and CDR2 are LNHNV and YYDKDF (reference sequence). The CDR3 loop spans 17 amino acids. V lost 6 bases and J lost 4; bases outside the gene matches: 14. CDR3 residues: CATRRLLAGVITGELFF. Written as DNA, the CDR3 is TGTGCCACCAGGCGGTTATTGGCGGGGGTGATCACCGGGGAGCTGTTTTTT.

The chain links TRBV12-5 to TRBJ2-7; D may be TRBD2 (5 bases). The V end was cut by 2 bases, the J end by 0 bases, with 17 bases between. The germline gives CDR1 LGHNT, CDR2 FRNRAP. The CDR3 has 17 amino acids. The CDR3 DNA reads TGTGCTAGTGGTTTGAGGGTGAGGCCGGGGAGCTCCTACGAGCAGTACTTC. This translates into CASGLRVRPGSSYEQYF. The full variable domain, rest sourced from reference TRBV12-5 and TRBJ2-7, is DARVTQTPRHKVTEMGQEVTMRCQPILGHNTVFWYRQTMMQGLELLAYFRNRAPLDDSGMPKDRFSAEMPDATLATLKIQPSEPRDSAVYFCASGLRVRPGSSYEQYFGPGTRLTVT.

The CDR3 sequence is CAWSKAGGQSGELFF. The CDR3 coding sequence is TGTGCCTGGAGTAAAGCGGGGGGGCAAAGCGGGGAGCTGTTTTTT. The rearrangement links TRBV30 to TRBJ2-2, with 10 bases lining up with TRBD2. This CDR3 region has 15 residues. The junction had 7 bases not matched to a gene; V was cut back by 2 bases and J by 7 bases. Germline CDR1 and CDR2: GTSNPN and SVGIG (reference sequence).

The gene calls are TRBV7-8 and TRBJ1-5; the match to TRBD1 covers 7 bases. Per germline, CDR1 SGHVS and CDR2 FQNEAQ. The CDR3 runs 15 residues. V gave up 1 base and J gave up 4 bases; unmatched junction bases: 4. The CDR3 sequence is CASSLVRDSNQPQHF. The CDR3 DNA reads TGTGCCAGCAGCTTAGTCCGGGACAGTAATCAGCCCCAGCATTTT.

CDR3 sequence reads: CASKRDGTGYEKLFF. CDR3 sequence (DNA): TGTGCCAGTAAGAGAGACGGGACAGGGTATGAAAAACTGTTTTTT. This sequence joins TRBV2 and TRBJ1-4, with TRBD1 matching over 9 bases. Germline loops: CDR1 SNHLY, CDR2 FYNNEI. The CDR3 extends over 15 amino acids. The trim removed 9 bases at V and 6 bases at J, leaving 11 bases unmatched.

The chain carries TRBV9 and TRBJ1-3; D might be TRBD1 (5 bases). The CDR3 is 17 amino acids. V lost 4 bases and J 1 base, leaving 18 bases between the germline ends. Germline V CDR1 and CDR2: SGDLS, YYNGEE. CDR3: CASSPVPDQGSGNTIYF. The CDR3 bases are TGTGCCAGCAGCCCAGTTCCGGATCAGGGATCTGGAAACACCATATATTTT.

This sequence joins TRBV28 and TRBJ1-5; 10 nucleotides align to TRBD1. Trimming cost V 6 bases and J 6 bases; bases outside gene matches: 8. CDR1 is MDHEN, CDR2 SYDVKM, per germline. The CDR3 is 15 amino acids. CDR3 loop: CASSDDRGRVQPQHF. CDR3 DNA sequence: TGTGCCAGCAGCGATGACAGGGGGCGGGTTCAGCCCCAGCATTTT.

This chain links TRBV3-1 (or the pseudogene TRBV3-2) with TRBJ1-2; D might be TRBD1 (5 bases). Trimming removed 4 bases at V and 6 bases at J, with 12 bases between. The CDR3 length is 13 residues. CDR1 and CDR2 (germline): LGHDT, YNNKEL (reference sequence). The CDR3 DNA follows: TGTGCCAGCAGCCCCCCCCAGGGAAATGGCTACACCTTC. Protein product: CASSPPQGNGYTF.

The chain has TRBV2 and TRBJ2-3, with D maybe TRBD1 (6 bases). Trimming left V 10 bases short and J 8 bases short, with 19 bases between. Per the germline V gene, CDR1 is SNHLY and CDR2 is FYNNEI. The CDR3 has 13 amino acids. CDR3 sequence: CAKQGTSPTTQYF. The CDR3 region has the DNA TGTGCCAAACAGGGCACATCCCCTACTACGCAGTATTTT.